A single sample gave rise to the 8 T cell receptor beta chains below, sequenced in a study of cytomegalovirus exposure and HLA in healthy donors. The protocol was immunoSEQ multiplex PCR, while the TCRdb copy is restricted to in-frame clones and leaves out a portion. The table lists 200,000 to 250,000 clones, approximately 86% of them singletons. Sequenced sample: PBMCs. Receptors were obtained from a woman between 18 and 29 years old in good health and CMV-seronegative.

The CDR3 DNA reads TGTGCCAGCAGCTTGACCGGGGAGGCAGATACGCAGTATTTT. Its translation: CASSLTGEADTQYF. The chain is built from TRBV7-9 and TRBJ2-3, with a tentative D call TRBD2 (6 bases). Germline loops: CDR1 SEHNR, CDR2 FQNEAQ (reference sequence). V was cut by 3 bases and J by 4 bases, with 11 bases left in between. CDR3 length: 14 residues. Complete variable domain (other parts from reference TRBV7-9 and TRBJ2-3): DTGVSQNPRHKITKRGQNVTFRCDPISEHNRLYWYRQTLGQGPEFLTYFQNEAQLEKSRLLSDRFSAERPKGSFSTLEIQRTEQGDSAMYLCASSLTGEADTQYFGPGTRLTVL.

This chain connects TRBV4-1 to TRBJ2-7, with 9 bases fitting TRBD2. Germline assignment: CDR1 MGHRA and CDR2 YSYEKL. V shed 0 bases, J shed 3 bases, and the junction held 6 bases outside the gene matches. This CDR3 comprises 16 residues. The CDR3 DNA follows: TGCGCCAGCAGCCAAGATCTAAGCGGGAGGTACTACGAGCAGTACTTC. Residues: CASSQDLSGRYYEQYF.

V gene TRBV27 combines with J gene TRBJ2-7, with 7 bases aligning to TRBD2. The CDR3 has 15 amino acids. From germline, CDR1 is MNHEY and CDR2 SMNVEV (reference sequence). V dropped 0 bases and J dropped 6; count of bases not matched to a gene: 8. The CDR3 loop reads CASSLSGGGPGEQYF. The DNA for the CDR3 is TGTGCCAGCAGTTTATCCGGGGGAGGGCCAGGCGAGCAGTACTTC.

This chain joins TRBV19 and TRBJ1-2, with D unclear. Trimming shortened V by 5 bases and J by 6 bases, and 19 bases separated the two germline ends. Looked up from germline, CDR1 is LNHDA and CDR2 is SQIVND (reference sequence). The CDR3 is 15 residues long. The CDR3 loop reads CASSLFAPSRDGYTF. The CDR3 DNA sequence: TGTGCCAGTAGTCTCTTCGCACCTAGCCGGGATGGCTACACCTTC.

This clone turned up a few times. CDR3 protein: CAWSLQGTQPQHF. The DNA for the CDR3 is TGTGCCTGGAGTTTACAGGGGACTCAGCCCCAGCATTTT. This chain uses TRBV30 with TRBJ1-5; the match to TRBD1 covers 7 bases. The CDR3 consists of 13 residues. Germline CDR1 GTSNPN, CDR2 SVGIG (reference sequence). Trimming removed 2 bases from V and 6 bases from J; junction bases left unmatched: 4.

This CDR3 is CASTGAGGHTGELFF. CDR3 coding DNA: TGTGCCAGCACCGGAGCGGGAGGGCACACCGGGGAGCTGTTTTTT. The V gene is TRBV2, the J gene TRBJ2-2; 10 bases are shared with TRBD2. Per germline, CDR1 SNHLY and CDR2 FYNNEI. The CDR3 is made up of 15 amino acids. The J segment lost 3 bases and the V segment lost 7 bases, leaving 5 bases of the junction unmatched. Full variable domain (missing parts from reference TRBV2 and TRBJ2-2): EPEVTQTPSHQVTQMGQEVILRCVPISNHLYFYWYRQILGQKVEFLVSFYNNEISEKSEIFDDQFSVERPDGSNFTLKIRSTKLEDSAMYFCASTGAGGHTGELFFGEGSRLTVL.

The V call is TRBV23-1, the J call TRBJ1-4; the match to TRBD1 covers 9 bases. TRBV23-1 is reported as an ORF; its role is uncertain. The CDR3 has 14 residues. DNA for the CDR3: TGCGCTTTGGGCACGAGGGACAGGGCTGAAAAACTGTTTTTT. Residues: CALGTRDRAEKLFF.

The rearrangement links TRBV19 to TRBJ2-1, with a weak D call TRBD1 (6 bases). The CDR3 contains 11 residues. Germline lookup yields CDR1 LNHDA and CDR2 SQIVND (reference sequence). V shed 8 bases and J shed 8 bases, with 10 bases lying between them. The CDR3 DNA reads as TGTGCCAGTTCAGGGGCCCATGAGCAGTTCTTC. Amino acid sequence: CASSGAHEQFF.